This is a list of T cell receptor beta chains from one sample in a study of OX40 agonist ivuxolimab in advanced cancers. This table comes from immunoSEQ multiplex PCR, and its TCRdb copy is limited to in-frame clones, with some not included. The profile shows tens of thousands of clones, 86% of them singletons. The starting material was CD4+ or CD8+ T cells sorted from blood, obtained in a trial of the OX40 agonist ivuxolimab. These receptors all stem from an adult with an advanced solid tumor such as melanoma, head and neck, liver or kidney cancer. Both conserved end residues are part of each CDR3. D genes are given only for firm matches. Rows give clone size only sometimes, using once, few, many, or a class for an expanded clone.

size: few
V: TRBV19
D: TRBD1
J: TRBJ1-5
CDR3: CASTPGQGAHQPQHF
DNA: TGTGCCAGTACCCCAGGACAGGGGGCTCATCAGCCCCAGCATTTT

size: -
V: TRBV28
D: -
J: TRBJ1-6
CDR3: CASSLDYNSPLHF
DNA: TGTGCCAGCAGTTTAGACTATAATTCACCCCTCCACTTT

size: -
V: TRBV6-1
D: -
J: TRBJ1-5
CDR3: CASSGQSSNQPQHF
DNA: TGTGCCAGCAGTGGACAGTCCAGCAATCAGCCCCAGCATTTT

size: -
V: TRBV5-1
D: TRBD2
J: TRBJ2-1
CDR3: CASKGLAGPYNEQFF
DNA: TGCGCCAGCAAGGGACTAGCGGGACCCTACAATGAGCAGTTCTTC

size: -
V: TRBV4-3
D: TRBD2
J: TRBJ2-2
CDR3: CASSQDYRIGLAGEDTGELFF
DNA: TGCGCCAGCAGCCAAGATTATCGAATCGGACTAGCGGGAGAGGACACCGGGGAGCTGTTTTTT

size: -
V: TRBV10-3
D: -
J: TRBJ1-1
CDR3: CATQLDPNTEAFF
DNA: TGTGCCACCCAGTTAGACCCGAACACTGAAGCTTTCTTT

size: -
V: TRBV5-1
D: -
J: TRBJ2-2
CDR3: CASSFDKQGKNTGELFF
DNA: TGCGCCAGCAGCTTTGATAAACAGGGAAAGAACACCGGGGAGCTGTTTTTT

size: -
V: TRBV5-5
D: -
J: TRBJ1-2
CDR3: CASSLYNKPLYGYTF
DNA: TGTGCCAGCAGCTTGTATAACAAGCCCCTCTATGGCTACACCTTC

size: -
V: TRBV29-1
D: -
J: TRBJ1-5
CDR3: CSVRTASNQPQHF
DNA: TGCAGCGTCAGGACGGCCAGCAATCAGCCCCAGCATTTT

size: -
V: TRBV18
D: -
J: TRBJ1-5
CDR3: CASSRTSDQPQHF
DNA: TGTGCCAGCTCGCGGACTTCCGACCAGCCCCAGCATTTT

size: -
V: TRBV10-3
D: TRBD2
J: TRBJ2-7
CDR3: CAISEALAGSYEQYF
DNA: TGTGCCATCAGTGAAGCATTAGCGGGCTCCTACGAGCAGTACTTC

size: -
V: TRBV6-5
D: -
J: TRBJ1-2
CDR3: CASRSTGRNYGYTF
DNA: TGTGCCAGCAGAAGCACGGGACGGAACTATGGCTACACCTTC

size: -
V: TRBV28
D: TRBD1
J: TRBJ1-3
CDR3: CASSLTDRGGNTIYF
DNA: TGTGCCAGCAGTTTAACGGACAGGGGTGGAAACACCATATATTTT

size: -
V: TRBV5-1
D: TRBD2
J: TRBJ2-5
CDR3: CASSLAGGQETQYF
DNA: TGCGCCAGCAGCTTAGCGGGAGGGCAAGAGACCCAGTACTTC

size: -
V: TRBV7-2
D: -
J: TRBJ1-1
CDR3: CASSSQGENTEAFF
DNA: TGTGCCAGCAGCTCCCAGGGTGAGAACACTGAAGCTTTCTTT

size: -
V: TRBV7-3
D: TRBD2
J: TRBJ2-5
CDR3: CASSLGLADQETQYF
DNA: TGTGCCAGCAGCCTGGGACTAGCGGACCAAGAGACCCAGTACTTC